What follows are 16 T cell receptor beta chains derived from one specimen sequenced in a study of blood T cell repertoires in COVID-19. The method was immunoSEQ multiplex PCR; TCRdb's version includes in-frame clones alone and lacks a portion of them. The sample comprises about 58,000 clones, approximately 85% of which are singletons, and 16% rests with the top ten. Sequencing was performed on peripheral blood. The receptors were gathered from a human donor in a cohort sampled during active COVID-19.

This chain joins TRBV3-1 (or the pseudogene TRBV3-2) and TRBJ2-3; the D is unclear. Trimming pared 3 bases from V and 6 bases from J, leaving 10 bases between. CDR1 is LGHDT, CDR2 YNNKEL, per germline (reference sequence). The CDR3 runs 13 residues. The CDR3 DNA reads as TGTGCCAGCAGCCAGCCCTCCAGGGATACGCAGTATTTT. Its translation is CASSQPSRDTQYF.

This chain uses TRBV14 with TRBJ2-1; 8 bases fit TRBD2. The CDR3 consists of 16 residues. CDR1 is SGHDN and CDR2 is FVKESK in the germline V gene. Trimming at V came to 4 bases and at J to 2 bases, leaving 7 bases not matched to a gene. Here the CDR3 DNA reads TGTGCCAGCAGCCGCCAACCGGGACTAGCCTACAATGAGCAGTTCTTC. Its protein is CASSRQPGLAYNEQFF. The variable domain in full, completed from reference TRBV14 and TRBJ2-1, reads EAGVTQFPSHSVIEKGQTVTLRCDPISGHDNLYWYRRVMGKEIKFLLHFVKESKQDESGMPNNRFLAERTGGTYSTLKVQPAELEDSGVYFCASSRQPGLAYNEQFFGPGTRLTVL.

The chain links TRBV30 to TRBJ2-2; 13 bases line up with TRBD2. V shed 4 bases and J 6 bases; nucleotides not matched to a gene: 5. CDR1 and CDR2 from the germline V gene are GTSNPN and SVGIG (reference sequence). The CDR3 consists of 15 residues. The CDR3 here is CAWTRLAGGSGELFF. CDR3 coding DNA: TGTGCCTGGACCCGACTAGCGGGGGGCTCCGGGGAGCTGTTTTTT.

V is TRBV7-9 and J is TRBJ1-4, with D perhaps matching TRBD1 (5 bases). Trimming stripped 0 bases from V and 7 bases from J, with 9 bases between. The CDR3 loop spans 14 amino acids. Germline V gene lookup returns CDR1 SEHNR and CDR2 FQNEAQ (reference sequence). This CDR3 reads CASSLASGGEKLFF. The CDR3 bases are TGTGCCAGCAGCTTAGCCTCGGGGGGTGAAAAACTGTTTTTT.

The chain couples TRBV7-9 to TRBJ1-5; TRBD1 might be the D (6 bases). The CDR3 consists of 17 residues. Germline V gene data show CDR1 as SEHNR and CDR2 as FQNEAQ (reference sequence). Trimming removed 1 base from V and 4 bases from J, with 17 bases in between. The CDR3 sequence is CASSLGDSRGANQPQHF. The DNA of the CDR3 is TGTGCCAGCAGCTTAGGGGACTCCCGGGGGGCTAATCAGCCCCAGCATTTT.

The V call is TRBV6-5, the J call TRBJ2-2; TRBD1 might be the D (5 bases). The CDR3 contains 13 residues. Trimming pared 3 bases from V and 6 bases from J, leaving 8 bases between. CDR1 and CDR2 from the germline V gene are MNHEY and SVGAGI. In nucleotides, the CDR3 is TGTGCCAGCAGTTATCAGGGTCCCGGGGAGCTGTTTTTT. This sequence encodes CASSYQGPGELFF.

The rearrangement uses TRBV19 and TRBJ1-2; the match to TRBD1 covers 8 bases. The CDR3 spans 13 residues. Germline-derived CDR1 and CDR2 are LNHDA and SQIVND (reference sequence). J was trimmed by 5 bases and V by 5 bases; bases with no gene match: 4. CDR3 loop: CASSGTGLYGYTF. In DNA form, the CDR3 reads TGTGCCAGTAGTGGGACAGGTCTATATGGCTACACCTTC.

The chain links TRBV5-1 to TRBJ1-2; TRBD1 matches 8 bases. CDR3 size: 15 residues. Trimming took 7 bases from V and 2 from J; bases not matched to a gene: 10. The germline gives CDR1 SGHRS, CDR2 YFSETQ. The CDR3 region has the DNA TGCGCCAGCCACGATGGACAGGGCCTGAACTATGGCTACACCTTC. It translates to CASHDGQGLNYGYTF.

V gene TRBV30 combines with J gene TRBJ1-2, with 9 bases that match TRBD1. Trimming cost V 2 bases and J 8 bases; bases outside gene matches: 6. Germline V gene sequence: CDR1 GTSNPN, CDR2 SVGIG (reference sequence). CDR3 size: 13 residues. The CDR3 reads CAWSPGTGQGYTF. The CDR3 DNA sequence: TGTGCCTGGAGTCCGGGGACAGGGCAAGGCTACACCTTC.

V usage is TRBV5-1 and J usage is TRBJ2-7, with TRBD2 identical over 16 bases. The junction had 3 bases not matched to a gene; V was cut back by 2 bases and J by 4 bases. This CDR3 spans 16 amino acids. Germline V gives CDR1 SGHRS, CDR2 YFSETQ. The CDR3 DNA sequence: TGCGCCAGCAGCTTTGGGACTAGCGGGAGGGCTTACGAGCAGTACTTC. This sequence encodes CASSFGTSGRAYEQYF.

On this clone itself: Other DNA sequences of this sample code for an identical CDR3. The rearrangement uses TRBV5-1 and TRBJ2-1, with TRBD2 matching 12 bases. The CDR3 covers 15 residues. Germline V gives CDR1 SGHRS, CDR2 YFSETQ. The V and J ends lost 0 bases and 7 bases, in that order; junction bases with no gene match: 2. The CDR3 nucleotides are TGCGCCAGCAGCTTGGGACTAGCGGGAGCGAATGAGCAGTTCTTC. Translating gives CASSLGLAGANEQFF.

V usage is TRBV11-2 and J usage is TRBJ1-1; 8 bases agree with TRBD1. This CDR3 is 17 amino acids long. Germline CDR1 SGHAT, CDR2 FQNNGV. Trimming cost V 3 bases and J 11 bases; bases outside gene matches: 20. The CDR3 DNA follows: TGTGCCAGCAGCTTTTTATACACCAAGGGAGGGGGACAGGCCGCTTTCTTT. Protein product: CASSFLYTKGGGQAAFF.

This clone was recorded only once. V is TRBV4-2 and J is TRBJ2-3; D might be TRBD1 (6 bases). Germline V gene lookup returns CDR1 LGHNA and CDR2 YNFKEQ. The V end was cut by 5 bases, the J end by 0 bases, with 12 bases between. This CDR3 comprises 15 residues. The CDR3 here is CASSTGQWSTDTQYF. CDR3 DNA: TGTGCCAGCAGCACGGGACAATGGAGCACAGATACGCAGTATTTT.

The rearrangement links TRBV10-2 to TRBJ2-6; D gene unclear. The CDR3 is made up of 17 amino acids. Germline loops: CDR1 WSHSY, CDR2 SAAADI. Trimming stripped 2 bases from V and 0 bases from J, with 11 bases between. This CDR3 reads CASSEPGMSSGANVLTF. The CDR3, as DNA: TGCGCCAGCAGTGAGCCCGGTATGAGCTCTGGGGCCAACGTCCTGACTTTC.

V and J are TRBV7-2 and TRBJ2-6; 10 nucleotides line up with TRBD1. V lost 2 bases to trimming and J lost 0 bases; unmatched junction nucleotides: 4. Germline V lookup: CDR1 SGHTA, CDR2 FQGNSA. The CDR3 has 18 amino acids. The CDR3 DNA follows: TGTGCCAGCAGCTTAAAGGGACAGGGGCCCTCTGGGGCCAACGTCCTGACTTTC. It yields the protein CASSLKGQGPSGANVLTF.

The chain links TRBV7-2 to TRBJ2-7, with 9 positions matching TRBD1. The germline V gene has CDR1 SGHTA and CDR2 FQGNSA. V dropped 5 bases and J dropped 12; count of bases not matched to a gene: 14. This CDR3 comprises 14 residues. CDR3 amino acids: CASSPDRGDREWYF. CDR3 coding DNA: TGTGCCAGCAGCCCCGACAGGGGGGATAGGGAGTGGTACTTC. The variable domain in full, completed from reference TRBV7-2 and TRBJ2-7, reads GAGVSQSPSNKVTEKGKDVELRCDPISGHTALYWYRQSLGQGLEFLIYFQGNSAPDKSGLPSDRFSAERTGGSVSTLTIQRTQQEDSAVYLCASSPDRGDREWYFGPGTRLTVT.